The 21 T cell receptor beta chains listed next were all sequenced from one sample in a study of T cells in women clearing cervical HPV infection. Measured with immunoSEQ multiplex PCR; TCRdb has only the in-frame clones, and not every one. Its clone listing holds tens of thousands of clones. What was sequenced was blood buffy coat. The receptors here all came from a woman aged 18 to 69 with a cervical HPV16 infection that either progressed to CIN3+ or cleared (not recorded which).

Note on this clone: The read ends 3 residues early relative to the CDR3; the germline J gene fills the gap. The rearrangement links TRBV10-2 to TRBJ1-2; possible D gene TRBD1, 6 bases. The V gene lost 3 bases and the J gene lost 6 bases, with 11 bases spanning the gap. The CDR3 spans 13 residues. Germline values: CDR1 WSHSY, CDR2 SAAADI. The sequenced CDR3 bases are TGCGCCAGCAGTGAAGGACAGTCCAATGGC. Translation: CASSEGQSNG. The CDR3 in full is CASSEGQSNGYTF.

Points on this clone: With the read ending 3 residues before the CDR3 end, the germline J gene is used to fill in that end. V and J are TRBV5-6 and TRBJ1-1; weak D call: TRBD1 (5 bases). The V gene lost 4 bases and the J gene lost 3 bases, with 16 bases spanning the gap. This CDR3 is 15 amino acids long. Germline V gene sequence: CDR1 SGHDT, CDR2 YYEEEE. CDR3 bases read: TGTGCCAGCAGCCTCTGGTTAGGCAGGGACACTGAA. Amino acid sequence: CASSLWLGRDTE. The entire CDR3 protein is CASSLWLGRDTEAFF.

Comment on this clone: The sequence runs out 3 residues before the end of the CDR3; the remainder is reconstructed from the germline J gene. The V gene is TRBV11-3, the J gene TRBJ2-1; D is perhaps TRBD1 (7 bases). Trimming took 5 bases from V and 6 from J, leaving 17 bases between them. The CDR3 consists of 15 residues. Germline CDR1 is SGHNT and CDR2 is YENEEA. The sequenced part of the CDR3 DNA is TGTGCCAGCAGCCCAACTAGACAGGGAGGCAATGAG. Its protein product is CASSPTRQGGNE. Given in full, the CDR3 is CASSPTRQGGNEQFF.

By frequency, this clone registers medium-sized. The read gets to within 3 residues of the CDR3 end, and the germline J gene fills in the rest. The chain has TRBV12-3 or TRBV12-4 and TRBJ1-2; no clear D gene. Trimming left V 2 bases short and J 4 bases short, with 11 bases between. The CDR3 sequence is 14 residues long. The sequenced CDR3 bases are TGTGCCAGCAGTTTATCTTCCGAGGGCTATGGC. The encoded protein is CASSLSSEGYG. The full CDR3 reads CASSLSSEGYGYTF.

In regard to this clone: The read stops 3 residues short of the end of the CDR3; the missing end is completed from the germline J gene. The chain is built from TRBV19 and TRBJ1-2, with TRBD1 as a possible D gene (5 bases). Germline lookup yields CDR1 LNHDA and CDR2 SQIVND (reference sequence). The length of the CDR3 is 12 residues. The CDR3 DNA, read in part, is TGTGCCAGTAGTATGTTGAGGGGAGGG. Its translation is CASSMLRGG. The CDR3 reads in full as CASSMLRGGYTF.

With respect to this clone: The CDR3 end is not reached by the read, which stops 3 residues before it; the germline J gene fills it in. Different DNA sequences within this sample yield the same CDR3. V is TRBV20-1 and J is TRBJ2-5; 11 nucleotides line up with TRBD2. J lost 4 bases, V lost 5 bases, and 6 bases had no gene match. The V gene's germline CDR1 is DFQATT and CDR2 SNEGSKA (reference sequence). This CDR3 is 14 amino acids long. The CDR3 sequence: CSALSGGASETQYF. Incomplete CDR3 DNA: TGCAGTGCTCTTAGCGGGGGGGCCTCAGAGACC.

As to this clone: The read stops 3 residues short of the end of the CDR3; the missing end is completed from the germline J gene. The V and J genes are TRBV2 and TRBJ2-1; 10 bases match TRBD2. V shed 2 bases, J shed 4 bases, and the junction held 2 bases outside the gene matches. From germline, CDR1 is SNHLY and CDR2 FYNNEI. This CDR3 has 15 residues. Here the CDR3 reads CASSEQAGGYNEQFF. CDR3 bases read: TGTGCCAGCAGTGAACAAGCGGGGGGGTACAATGAG.

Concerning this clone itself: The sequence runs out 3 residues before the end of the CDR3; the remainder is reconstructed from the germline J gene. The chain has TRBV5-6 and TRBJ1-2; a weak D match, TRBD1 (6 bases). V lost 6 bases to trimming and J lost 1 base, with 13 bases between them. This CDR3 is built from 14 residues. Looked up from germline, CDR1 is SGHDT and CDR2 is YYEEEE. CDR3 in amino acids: CASTTTGINYGYTF. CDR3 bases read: TGTGCCAGCACCACGACAGGAATTAACTATGGC.

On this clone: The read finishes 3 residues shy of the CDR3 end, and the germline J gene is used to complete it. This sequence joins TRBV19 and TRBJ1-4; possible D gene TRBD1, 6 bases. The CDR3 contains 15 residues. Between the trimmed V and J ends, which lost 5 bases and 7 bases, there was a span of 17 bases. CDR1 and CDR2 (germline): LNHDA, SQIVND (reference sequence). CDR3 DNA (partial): TGTGCCAGTAGTTTAAAAGGGGGGGCCGTTGAAAAA. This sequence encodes CASSLKGGAVEK. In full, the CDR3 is CASSLKGGAVEKLFF. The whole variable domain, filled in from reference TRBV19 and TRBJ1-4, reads DGGITQSPKYLFRKEGQNVTLSCEQNLNHDAMYWYRQDPGQGLRLIYYSQIVNDFQKGDIAEGYSVSREKKESFPLTVTSAQKNPTAFYLCASSLKGGAVEKLFFGSGTQLSVL.

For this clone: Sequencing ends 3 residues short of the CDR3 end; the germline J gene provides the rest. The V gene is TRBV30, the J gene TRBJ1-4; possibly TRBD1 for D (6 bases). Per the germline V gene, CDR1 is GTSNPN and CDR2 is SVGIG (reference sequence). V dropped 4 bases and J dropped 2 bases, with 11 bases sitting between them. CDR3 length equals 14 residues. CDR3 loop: CAWTHGQTNEKLFF. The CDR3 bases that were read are TGTGCCTGGACTCATGGACAGACTAATGAAAAA.

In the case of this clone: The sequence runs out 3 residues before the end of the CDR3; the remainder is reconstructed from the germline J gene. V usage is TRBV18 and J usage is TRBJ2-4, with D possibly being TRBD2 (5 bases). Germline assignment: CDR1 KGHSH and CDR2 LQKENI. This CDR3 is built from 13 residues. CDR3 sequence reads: CASSPQTNYGQYF. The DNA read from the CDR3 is TGTGCCAGCTCACCACAGACTAACTATGGT.

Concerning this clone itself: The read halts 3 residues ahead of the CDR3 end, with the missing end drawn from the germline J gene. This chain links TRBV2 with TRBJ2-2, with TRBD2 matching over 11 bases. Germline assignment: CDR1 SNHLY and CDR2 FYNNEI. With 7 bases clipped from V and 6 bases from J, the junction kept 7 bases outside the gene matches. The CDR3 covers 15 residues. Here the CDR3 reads CASKGSSGGPGELFF. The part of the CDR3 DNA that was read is TGTGCCAGCAAGGGGTCTAGCGGGGGGCCCGGGGAG.

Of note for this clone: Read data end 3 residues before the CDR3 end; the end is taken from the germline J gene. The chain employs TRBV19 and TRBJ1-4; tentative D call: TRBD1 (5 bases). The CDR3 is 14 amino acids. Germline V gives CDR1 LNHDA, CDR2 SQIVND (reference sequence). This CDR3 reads CASRPSGFGSPLFF. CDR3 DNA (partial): TGTGCCAGCAGACCCTCAGGGTTTGGTTCACCA.

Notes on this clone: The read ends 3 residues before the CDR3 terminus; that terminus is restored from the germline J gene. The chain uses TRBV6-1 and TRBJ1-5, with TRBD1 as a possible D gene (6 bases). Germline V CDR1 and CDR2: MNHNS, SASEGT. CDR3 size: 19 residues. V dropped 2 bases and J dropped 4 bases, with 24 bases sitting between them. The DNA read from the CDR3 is TGTGCCAGCAGTGAACTGGGGGCGCGGTACTTCCCCTCAAATCAGCCC. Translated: CASSELGARYFPSNQP. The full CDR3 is CASSELGARYFPSNQPQHF.

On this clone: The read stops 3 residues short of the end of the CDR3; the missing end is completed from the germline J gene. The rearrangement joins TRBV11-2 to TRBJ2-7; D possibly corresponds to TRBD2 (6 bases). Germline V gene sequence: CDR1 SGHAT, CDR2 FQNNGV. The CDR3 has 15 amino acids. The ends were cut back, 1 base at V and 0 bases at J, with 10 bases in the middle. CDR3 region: CASSLVTSRSYEQYF. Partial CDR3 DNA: TGTGCCAGCAGCTTAGTTACTAGCCGCTCCTACGAG.

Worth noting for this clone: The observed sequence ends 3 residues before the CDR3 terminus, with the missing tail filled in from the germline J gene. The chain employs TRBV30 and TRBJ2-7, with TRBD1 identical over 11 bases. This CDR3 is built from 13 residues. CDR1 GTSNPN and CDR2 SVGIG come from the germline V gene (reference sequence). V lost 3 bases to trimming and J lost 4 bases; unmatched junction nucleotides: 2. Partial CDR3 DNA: TGTGCCTGGAGGGGGACAGGGGGGTACGAG. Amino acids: CAWRGTGGYE. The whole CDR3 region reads CAWRGTGGYEQYF.

CDR3 amino acids: CASTPGTSGGSYTF. The sequenced part of the CDR3 DNA is TGTGCCAGCACCCCCGGGACTAGCGGGGGAAGC. The chain joins TRBV7-8 to TRBJ1-2; D perhaps matches TRBD1 (5 bases). The CDR3 is cut off 3 residues early in the read; its end comes from the germline J gene. The CDR3 covers 14 residues. Germline assignment: CDR1 SGHVS and CDR2 FQNEAQ.

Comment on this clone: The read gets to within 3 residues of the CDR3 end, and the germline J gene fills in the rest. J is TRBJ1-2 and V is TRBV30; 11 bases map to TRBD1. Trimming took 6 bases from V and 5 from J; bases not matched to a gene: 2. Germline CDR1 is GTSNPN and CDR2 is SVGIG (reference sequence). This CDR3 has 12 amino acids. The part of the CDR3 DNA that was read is TGTGCCTGCGGGACAGGGGGATATGGC. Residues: CACGTGGYG. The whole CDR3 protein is CACGTGGYGYTF.

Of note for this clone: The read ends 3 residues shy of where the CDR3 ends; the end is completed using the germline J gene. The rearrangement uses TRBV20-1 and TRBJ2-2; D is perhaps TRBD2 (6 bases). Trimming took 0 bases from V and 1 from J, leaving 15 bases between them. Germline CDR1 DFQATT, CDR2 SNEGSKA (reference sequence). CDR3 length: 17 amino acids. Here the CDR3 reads CSARDIRLAKNTGELFF. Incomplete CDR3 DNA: TGCAGTGCTAGAGATATCCGGCTAGCGAAGAACACCGGGGAG.

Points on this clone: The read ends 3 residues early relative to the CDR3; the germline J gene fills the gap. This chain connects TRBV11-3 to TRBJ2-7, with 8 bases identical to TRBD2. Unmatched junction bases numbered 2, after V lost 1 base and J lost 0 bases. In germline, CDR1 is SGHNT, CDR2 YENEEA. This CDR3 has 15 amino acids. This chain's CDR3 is CASSLGGGPSYEQYF. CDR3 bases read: TGTGCCAGCAGCTTAGGCGGGGGGCCCTCCTACGAG.

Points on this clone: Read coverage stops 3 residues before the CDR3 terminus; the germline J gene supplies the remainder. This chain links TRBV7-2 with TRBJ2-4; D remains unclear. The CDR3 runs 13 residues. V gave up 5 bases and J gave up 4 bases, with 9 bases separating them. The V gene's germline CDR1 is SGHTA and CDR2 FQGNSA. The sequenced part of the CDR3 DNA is TGTGCCAGCAGCGAGCCCGGTAAAAACATT. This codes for CASSEPGKNI. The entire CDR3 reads CASSEPGKNIQYF.